This T cell receptor (beta chain) was identified during a study of T cell repertoires in cytomegalovirus infection. Turning to the study itself: It was the public TCR beta signatures that indicated both CMV infection and matching HLA type.

This CDR3 is built from 14 residues. CDR1 and CDR2 from the germline V gene are SGHVS and FQNEAQ. Trimming at V came to 5 bases and at J to 5 bases, leaving 6 bases not matched to a gene. A single record per CDR3 protein comes from TCRdb applying MiXCR to the reads. The repertoire holds 200,000 or so distinct CDR3 sequences, with approximately 28% as singletons. The sample comprised PBMCs. This TCR derives from a human donor in good health (CMV status not recorded). Some clones in this sample may be carry-over from other donors' samples. The rearrangement links TRBV7-8 to TRBJ2-5, with 9 bases matching TRBD2. The chain's CDR3 is CASSPILAGETQYF. As DNA, the CDR3 is TGTGCCAGCAGCCCCATTCTAGCGGGGGAGACCCAGTACTTC.